This entry lists 3 T cell receptor beta chains sequenced from one sample in a study of cytomegalovirus exposure and HLA in healthy donors. It was with 60 Vbeta and 13 Jbeta primers that the PCR ran. Sequencing used immunoSEQ multiplex PCR; TCRdb keeps in-frame clones, though not all of them. The data contain about 110,000 clones, over 60% of them seen just once; the ten biggest clones take up roughly 6%. The source material was PBMCs. The origin of the receptors is a woman aged 45-59 years in good health and CMV-seropositive.

The chain is built from TRBV5-1 and TRBJ2-2; possibly TRBD1 for D (5 bases). The germline CDR1 and CDR2 sequences are SGHRS and YFSETQ. There are 16 residues in the CDR3. V was clipped by 0 bases and J by 6 bases, with 15 bases between them. CDR3 protein: CASSLGQGSKAGELFF. The CDR3 region has the DNA TGCGCCAGCAGCTTGGGCCAGGGCTCAAAGGCCGGGGAGCTGTTTTTT. The variable domain in full, completed from reference TRBV5-1 and TRBJ2-2, reads KAGVTQTPRYLIKTRGQQVTLSCSPISGHRSVSWYQQTPGQGLQFLFEYFSETQRNKGNFPGRFSGRQFSNSRSEMNVSTLELGDSALYLCASSLGQGSKAGELFFGEGSRLTVL.

The V and J genes are TRBV6-6 and TRBJ2-7; 8 positions agree with TRBD2. The CDR3 totals 16 residues. Trimming cost V 6 bases and J 5 bases; bases outside gene matches: 15. The germline CDR1 and CDR2 sequences are MNHNY and SVGAGI (reference sequence). The CDR3 is CASSPGGRGGLDEQYF. The CDR3 DNA reads as TGTGCCAGCAGCCCCGGGGGTCGGGGGGGCCTGGACGAGCAGTACTTC.

The rearrangement uses TRBV4-1 and TRBJ2-1, with no clear D. The germline V and J ends were trimmed by 0 bases and 9 bases, with 15 bases remaining between them. Germline CDR1 is MGHRA and CDR2 is YSYEKL. The length of the CDR3 is 15 residues. The CDR3 loop is CASSQDRAGGSEQFF. The CDR3 DNA sequence: TGCGCCAGCAGCCAAGATAGAGCTGGCGGAAGTGAGCAGTTCTTC.